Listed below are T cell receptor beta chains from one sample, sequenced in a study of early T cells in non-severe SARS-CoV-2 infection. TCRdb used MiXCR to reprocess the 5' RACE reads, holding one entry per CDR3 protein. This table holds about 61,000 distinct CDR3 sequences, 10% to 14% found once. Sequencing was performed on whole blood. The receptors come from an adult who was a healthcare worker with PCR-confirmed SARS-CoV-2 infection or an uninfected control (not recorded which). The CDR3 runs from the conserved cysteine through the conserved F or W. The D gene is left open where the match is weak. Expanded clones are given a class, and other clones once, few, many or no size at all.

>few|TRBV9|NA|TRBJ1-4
TGTGCCAGCAGCGTAGAAGGGGACAAAAAACTGTTTTTT
CASSVEGDKKLFF
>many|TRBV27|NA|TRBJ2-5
TGTGCCAGCAGTGAAGAGGGGAGCGAGACCCAGTACTTC
CASSEEGSETQYF
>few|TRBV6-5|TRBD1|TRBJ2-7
TGTGCCAGCAGCCGGGGACAGGGTTTTGTCCCTTTTGGGGAGCAGTACTTC
CASSRGQGFVPFGEQYF
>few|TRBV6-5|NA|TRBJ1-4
TGTGCCAGCAGTCGACAGAAAGCAACTAATGAAAAACTGTTTTTT
CASSRQKATNEKLFF
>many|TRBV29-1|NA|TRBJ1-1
TGCAGCGTTAATTTCGGATCAGGCGGGGCTTTCTTT
CSVNFGSGGAFF
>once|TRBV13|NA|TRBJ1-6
TGTGCCAGCAGCCAAGAAGGAGGGGCGGCGCATTCACCCCTCCACTTT
CASSQEGGAAHSPLHF
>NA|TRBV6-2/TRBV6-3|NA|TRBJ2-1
TGTGCCAGCAGTTACCCAGACGATGAGCAGTTCTTC
CASSYPDDEQFF
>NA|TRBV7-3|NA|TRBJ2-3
TGTGCCAGCAGCTTAGCCGGGGGGCACCCAGATACGCAGTATTTT
CASSLAGGHPDTQYF
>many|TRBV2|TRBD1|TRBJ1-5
TGTGCCACCCAGGGGGAGAGCAATCAGCCCCAGCATTTT
CATQGESNQPQHF
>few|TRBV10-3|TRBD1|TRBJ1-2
TGTGCCATCAGTGACCGATACAGGGGTGGCTACACCTTC
CAISDRYRGGYTF
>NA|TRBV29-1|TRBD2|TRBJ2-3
TGCAGCGTACGCCGTCGGGGGGGCCCGGGTAGCACAGATACGCAGTATTTT
CSVRRRGGPGSTDTQYF
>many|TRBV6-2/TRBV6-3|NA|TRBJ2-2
TGTGCCAGCACCCGAAGAGGCGGAGGAAACACCGGGGAGCTGTTTTTT
CASTRRGGGNTGELFF
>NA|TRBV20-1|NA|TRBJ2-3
TGCAGTGCTAACCCCGCGGATACGCAGTATTTT
CSANPADTQYF
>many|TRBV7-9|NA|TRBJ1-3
TGTGCCAGCAGCTTAGATCTGGAAAACACCATATATTTT
CASSLDLENTIYF
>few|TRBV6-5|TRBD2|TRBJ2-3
TGTGCCAGCAGTTACTCCGCGCGGGGGGGCAGAAGGGTCGGAGATACGCAGTATTTT
CASSYSARGGRRVGDTQYF
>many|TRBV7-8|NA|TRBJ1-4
TGTGCCAGCAGCGCAGGGGCCCCGAAGGGTGAAAAACTGTTTTTT
CASSAGAPKGEKLFF
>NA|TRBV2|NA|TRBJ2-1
TGTGCCAGCAGAACAGGATTGCCCAATGAGCAGTTCTTC
CASRTGLPNEQFF
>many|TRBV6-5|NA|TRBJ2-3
TGTGCCAGCAGCGGCCTAGCCCTAACAGATACGCAGTATTTT
CASSGLALTDTQYF
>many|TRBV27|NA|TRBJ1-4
TGTGCCAGCAGTCTTCTTGCAGAGACTAATGAAAAACTGTTTTTT
CASSLLAETNEKLFF
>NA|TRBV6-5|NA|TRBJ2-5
TGTGCCAGCAGCCACTCTGGTTTCGGAGAGACCCAGTACTTC
CASSHSGFGETQYF
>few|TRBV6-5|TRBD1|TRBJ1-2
TGTGCCAGCAGTCCGGGACAGTCAATGTATGGCTACACCTTC
CASSPGQSMYGYTF
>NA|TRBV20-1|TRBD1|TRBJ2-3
TGCAGTGCTAGTGTACAGGGGACGGATGCGCAGTATTTT
CSASVQGTDAQYF
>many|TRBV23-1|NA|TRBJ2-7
TGCGCCAGCAGTCAATCACGACGGTTCCTAACCTACGAGCAGTACTTC
CASSQSRRFLTYEQYF
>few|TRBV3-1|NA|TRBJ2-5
TGTGCCAGCAGCCAAGATTCGGAAGACCAGTACTTC
CASSQDSEDQYF
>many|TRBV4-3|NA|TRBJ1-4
TGCGCCAGCAGCCAAGATACCCTAAGTGCAACTAATGAAAAACTGTTTTTT
CASSQDTLSATNEKLFF
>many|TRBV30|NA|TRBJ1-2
TGTGCCTCCACCACGGGACTCTCTCGTGGCTACACCTTC
CASTTGLSRGYTF
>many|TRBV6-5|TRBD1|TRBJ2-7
TGTGCCAGCAGTTACCGGGACAGGGGGTACGAGCAGTACTTC
CASSYRDRGYEQYF
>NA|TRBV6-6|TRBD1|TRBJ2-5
TGTGCCAGCAGTTACGGGACAGGGGGCCGAGAGACCCAGTACTTC
CASSYGTGGRETQYF
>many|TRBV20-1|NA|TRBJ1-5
TGCAGTGCTAGAGATTCGGGGGGCATGGAGCCCCAGCATTTT
CSARDSGGMEPQHF
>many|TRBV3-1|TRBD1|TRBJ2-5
TGTGCCAGCAGGGTCCCGGGACAGGTTCGAGGCCCTGTGCCCCAGTACTTC
CASRVPGQVRGPVPQYF
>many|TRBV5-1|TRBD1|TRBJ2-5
TGCGCCAGCAGCTTGACCGGGACAGGGGGCCAAGAGACCCAGTACTTC
CASSLTGTGGQETQYF
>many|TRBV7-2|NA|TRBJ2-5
TGTGCCAGCAGCCACGGAGGCTACCTTAAGGAGACCCAGTACTTC
CASSHGGYLKETQYF
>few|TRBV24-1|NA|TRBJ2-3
TGTGCCACCAGTGATGGGGCGGTGGATACGCAGTATTTT
CATSDGAVDTQYF
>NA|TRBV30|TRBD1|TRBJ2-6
TGTGCCTGGAGGAAACAGGGGGCTCACTCTGGGGCCAACGTCCTGACTTTC
CAWRKQGAHSGANVLTF
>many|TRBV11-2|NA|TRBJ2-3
TGTGCCAGCAGCTTCGGCGTCCGGGGGGCCACAGATACGCAGTATTTT
CASSFGVRGATDTQYF
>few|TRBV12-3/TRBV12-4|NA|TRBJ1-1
TGTGCCAGCAGTTCCCCAGGGAGCACTGAAGCTTTCTTT
CASSSPGSTEAFF
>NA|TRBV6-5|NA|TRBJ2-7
TGTGCCAGCAGTTACTCGATGGATGGCCAGGGAAAATGGGAGCAGTACTTC
CASSYSMDGQGKWEQYF
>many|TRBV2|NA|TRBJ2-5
TGTGCCAGCAGGCGGACTGTCCCCGGGACCCAGTACTTC
CASRRTVPGTQYF
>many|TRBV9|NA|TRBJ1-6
TGTGCCAGCAGCTATGACTCTTATAATTCACCCCTCCACTTT
CASSYDSYNSPLHF
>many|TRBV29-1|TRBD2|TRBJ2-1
TGCAGCGTTGAACCACAGCGGGGGGTCTTCTACAATGAGCAGTTCTTC
CSVEPQRGVFYNEQFF
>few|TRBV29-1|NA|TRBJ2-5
TGCAGCGTTGAAGTCGTCCCCTGGCAAGAGACCCAGTACTTC
CSVEVVPWQETQYF
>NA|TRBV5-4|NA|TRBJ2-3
TGTGCCAGCAGCTCGTGGGTACTAGCTAGCACAGATACGCAGTATTTT
CASSSWVLASTDTQYF
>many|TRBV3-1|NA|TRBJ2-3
TGTGCCAGCAGCCAAGTCTACGGGGTAGATACGCAGTATTTT
CASSQVYGVDTQYF
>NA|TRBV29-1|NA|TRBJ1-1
TGCAGCGTTGTCAGGGTGAACACTGAAGCTTTCTTT
CSVVRVNTEAFF
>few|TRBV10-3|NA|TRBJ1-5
TGTGCCATCAGTGAGGCCGGGGGGCGACTGTATCAGCCCCAGCATTTT
CAISEAGGRLYQPQHF
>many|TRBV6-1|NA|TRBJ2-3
TGTGCCAGCAGCGGGAACCGGGTCACGCAGTATTTT
CASSGNRVTQYF
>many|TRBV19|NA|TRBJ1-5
TGTGCCAGTAGTATACCCTATACGAATCAGCCCCAGCATTTT
CASSIPYTNQPQHF
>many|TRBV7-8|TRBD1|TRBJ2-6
TGTGCCAGCAGCTCGGACAGGGGCGGTGGGGCCAACGTCCTGACTTTC
CASSSDRGGGANVLTF
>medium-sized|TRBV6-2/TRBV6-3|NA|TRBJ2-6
TGTGCCAGCAGCTCCAGGGGGGCTGGGGCCAACGTCCTGACTTTC
CASSSRGAGANVLTF
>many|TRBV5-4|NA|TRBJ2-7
TGTGCCAGCAGCTCCCCAGGCGGAACCAAGCAGTACTTC
CASSSPGGTKQYF
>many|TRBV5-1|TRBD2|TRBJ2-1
TGCGCCAGCAGCTTGTCTAGCGGGGGATACAATGAGCAGTTCTTC
CASSLSSGGYNEQFF
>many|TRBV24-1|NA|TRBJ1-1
TGTGCCACCAGTGATCAGCCCGGGGAAGGGGGGCCGAACACTGAAGCTTTCTTT
CATSDQPGEGGPNTEAFF
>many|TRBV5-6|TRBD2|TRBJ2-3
TGTGCCAGCAGCTTGTGGACTAGAGCAGATACGCAGTATTTT
CASSLWTRADTQYF